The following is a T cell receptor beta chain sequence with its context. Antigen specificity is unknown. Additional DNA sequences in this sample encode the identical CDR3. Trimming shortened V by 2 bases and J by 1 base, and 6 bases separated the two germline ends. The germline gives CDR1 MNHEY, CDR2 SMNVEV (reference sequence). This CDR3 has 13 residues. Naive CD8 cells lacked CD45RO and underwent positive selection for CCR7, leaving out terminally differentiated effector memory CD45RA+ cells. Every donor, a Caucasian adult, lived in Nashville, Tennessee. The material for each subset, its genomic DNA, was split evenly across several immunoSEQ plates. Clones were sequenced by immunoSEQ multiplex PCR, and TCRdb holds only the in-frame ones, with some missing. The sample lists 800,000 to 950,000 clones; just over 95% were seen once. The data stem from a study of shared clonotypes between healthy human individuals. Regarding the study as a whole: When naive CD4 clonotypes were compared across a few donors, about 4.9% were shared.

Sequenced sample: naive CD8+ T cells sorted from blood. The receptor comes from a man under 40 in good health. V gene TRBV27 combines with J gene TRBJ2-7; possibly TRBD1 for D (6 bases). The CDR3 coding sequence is TGTGCCAGCAGTTTAGGACAGTCCTACGAGCAGTACTTC. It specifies CASSLGQSYEQYF.